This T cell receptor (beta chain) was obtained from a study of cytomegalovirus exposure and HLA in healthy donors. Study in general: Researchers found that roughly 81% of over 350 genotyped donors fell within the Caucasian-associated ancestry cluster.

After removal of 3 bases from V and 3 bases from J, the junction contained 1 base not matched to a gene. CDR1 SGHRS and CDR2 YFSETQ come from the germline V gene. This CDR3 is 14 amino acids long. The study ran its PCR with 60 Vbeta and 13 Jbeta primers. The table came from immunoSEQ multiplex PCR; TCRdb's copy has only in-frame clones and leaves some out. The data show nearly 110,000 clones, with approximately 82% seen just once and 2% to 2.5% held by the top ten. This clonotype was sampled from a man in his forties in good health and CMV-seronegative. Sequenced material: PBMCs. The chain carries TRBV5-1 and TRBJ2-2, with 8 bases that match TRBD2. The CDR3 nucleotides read TGCGCCAGCAGCTGGCGGGGGGACACCGGGGAGCTGTTTTTT. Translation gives CASSWRGDTGELFF.